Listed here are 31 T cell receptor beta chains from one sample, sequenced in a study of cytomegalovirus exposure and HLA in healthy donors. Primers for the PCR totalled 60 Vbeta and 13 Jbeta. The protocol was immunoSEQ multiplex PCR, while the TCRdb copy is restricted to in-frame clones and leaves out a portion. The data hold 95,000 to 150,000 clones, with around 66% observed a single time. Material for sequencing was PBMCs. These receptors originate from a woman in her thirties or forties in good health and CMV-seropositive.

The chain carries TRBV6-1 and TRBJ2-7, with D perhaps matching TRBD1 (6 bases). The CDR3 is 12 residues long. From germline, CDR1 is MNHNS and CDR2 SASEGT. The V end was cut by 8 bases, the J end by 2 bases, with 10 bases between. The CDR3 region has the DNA TGTGCCAGCCGGACAGATGCCTACGAGCAGTACTTC. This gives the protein CASRTDAYEQYF.

CDR3 sequence reads: CAGGTGQNEQFF. In DNA, the CDR3 is TGTGCCGGAGGGACAGGGCAGAATGAGCAGTTCTTC. The chain recombines TRBV5-4 with TRBJ2-1; TRBD1 matches at 9 bases. The junction had 6 bases not matched to a gene; V was cut back by 10 bases and J by 7 bases. The CDR3 loop spans 12 amino acids. In germline, CDR1 is SGHNT, CDR2 YYREEE (reference sequence).

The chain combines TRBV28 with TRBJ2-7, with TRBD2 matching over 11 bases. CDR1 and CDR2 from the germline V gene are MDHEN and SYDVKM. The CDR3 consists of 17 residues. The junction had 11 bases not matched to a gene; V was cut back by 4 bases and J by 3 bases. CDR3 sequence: CASSSTSGSRSGYEQYF. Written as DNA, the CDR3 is TGTGCCAGCAGTTCCACTAGCGGGAGTAGAAGTGGCTACGAGCAGTACTTC. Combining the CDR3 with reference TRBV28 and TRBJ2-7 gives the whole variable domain DVKVTQSSRYLVKRTGEKVFLECVQDMDHENMFWYRQDPGLGLRLIYFSYDVKMKEKGDIPEGYSVSREKKERFSLILESASTNQTSMYLCASSSTSGSRSGYEQYFGPGTRLTVT.

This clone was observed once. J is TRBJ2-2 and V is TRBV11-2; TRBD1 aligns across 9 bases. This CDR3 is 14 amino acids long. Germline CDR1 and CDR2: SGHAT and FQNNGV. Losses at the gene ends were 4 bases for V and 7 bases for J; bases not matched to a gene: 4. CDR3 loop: CASSSGQGGGELFF. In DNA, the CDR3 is TGTGCCAGCAGCTCGGGACAGGGAGGCGGGGAGCTGTTTTTT.

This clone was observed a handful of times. CDR3 in amino acids: CASSRAGGSSPLHF. The CDR3 DNA follows: TGTGCCAGCAGTCGCGCCGGAGGGAGTTCACCCCTCCACTTT. The chain employs TRBV6-5 and TRBJ1-6; D not certain. V was cut by 5 bases and J by 9 bases, with 14 bases left in between. There are 14 residues in the CDR3. Germline lookup yields CDR1 MNHEY and CDR2 SVGAGI.

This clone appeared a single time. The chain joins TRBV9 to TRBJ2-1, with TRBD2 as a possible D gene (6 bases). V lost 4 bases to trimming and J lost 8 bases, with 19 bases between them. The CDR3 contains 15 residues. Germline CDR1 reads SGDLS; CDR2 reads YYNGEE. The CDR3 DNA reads TGTGCCAGCAGCCTCCGGGACTTGAGGGGCGATGAGCAGTTCTTC. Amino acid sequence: CASSLRDLRGDEQFF.

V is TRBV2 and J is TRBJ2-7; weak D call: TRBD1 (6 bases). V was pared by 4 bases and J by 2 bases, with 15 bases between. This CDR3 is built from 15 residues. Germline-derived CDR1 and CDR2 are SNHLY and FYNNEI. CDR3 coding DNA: TGTGCCAGCAGTGCGGACAGTTTTCTCACCTACGAGCAGTACTTC. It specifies CASSADSFLTYEQYF.

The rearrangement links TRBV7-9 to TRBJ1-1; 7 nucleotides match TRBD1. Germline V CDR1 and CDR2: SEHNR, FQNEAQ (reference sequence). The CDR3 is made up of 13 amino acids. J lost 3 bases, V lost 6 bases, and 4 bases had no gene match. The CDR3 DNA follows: TGTGCCAGCAGATACACAGGGGACACTGAAGCTTTCTTT. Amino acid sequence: CASRYTGDTEAFF.

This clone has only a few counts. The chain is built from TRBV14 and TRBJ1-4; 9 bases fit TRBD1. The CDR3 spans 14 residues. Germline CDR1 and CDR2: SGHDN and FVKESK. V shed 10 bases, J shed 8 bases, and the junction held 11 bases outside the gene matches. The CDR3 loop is CATRPRDRVEKLFF. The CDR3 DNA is TGTGCCACCAGACCAAGGGACAGGGTGGAAAAACTGTTTTTT.

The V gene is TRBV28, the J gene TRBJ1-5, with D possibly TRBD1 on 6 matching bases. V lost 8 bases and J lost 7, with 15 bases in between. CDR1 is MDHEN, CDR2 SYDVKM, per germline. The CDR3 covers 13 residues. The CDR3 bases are TGTGCCAGCGGCCGGACAGTCAAACAGCCCCAGCATTTT. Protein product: CASGRTVKQPQHF.

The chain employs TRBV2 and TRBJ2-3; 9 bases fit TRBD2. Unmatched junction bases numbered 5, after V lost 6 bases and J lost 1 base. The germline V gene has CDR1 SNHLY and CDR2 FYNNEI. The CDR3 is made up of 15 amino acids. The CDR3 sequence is CASREREVGTDTQYF. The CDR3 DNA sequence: TGTGCCAGCAGGGAGCGGGAGGTAGGCACAGATACGCAGTATTTT.

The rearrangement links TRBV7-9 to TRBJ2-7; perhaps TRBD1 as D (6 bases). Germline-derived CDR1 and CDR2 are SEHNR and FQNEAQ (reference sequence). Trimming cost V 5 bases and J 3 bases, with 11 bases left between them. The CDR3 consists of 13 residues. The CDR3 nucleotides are TGTGCCAGCAGCCCGGACAGTATCTACGAGCAGTACTTC. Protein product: CASSPDSIYEQYF.

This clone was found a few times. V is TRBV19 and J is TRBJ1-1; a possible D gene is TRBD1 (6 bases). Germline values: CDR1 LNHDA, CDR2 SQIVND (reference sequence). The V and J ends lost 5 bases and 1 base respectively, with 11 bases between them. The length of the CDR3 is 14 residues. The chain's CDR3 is CASSLGQRNTEAFF. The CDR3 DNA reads TGTGCCAGTAGTCTCGGACAGAGGAACACTGAAGCTTTCTTT.

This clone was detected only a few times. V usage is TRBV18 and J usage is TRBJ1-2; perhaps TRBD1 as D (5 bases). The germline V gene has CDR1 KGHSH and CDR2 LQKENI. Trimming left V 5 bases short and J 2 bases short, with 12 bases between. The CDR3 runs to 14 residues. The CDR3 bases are TGTGCCAGCTCATTAGACAGAACCAACTATGGCTACACCTTC. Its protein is CASSLDRTNYGYTF. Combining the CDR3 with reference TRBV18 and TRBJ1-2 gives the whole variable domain NAGVMQNPRHLVRRRGQEARLRCSPMKGHSHVYWYRQLPEEGLKFMVYLQKENIIDESGMPKERFSAEFPKEGPSILRIQQVVRGDSAAYFCASSLDRTNYGYTFGSGTRLTVV.

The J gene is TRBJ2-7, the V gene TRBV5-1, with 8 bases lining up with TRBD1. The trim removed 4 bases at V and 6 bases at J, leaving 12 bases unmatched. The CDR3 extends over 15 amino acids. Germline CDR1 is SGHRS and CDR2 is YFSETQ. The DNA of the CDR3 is TGCGCCAGCAGCCCGAAACAGGGGGGATCTTCCGAGCAGTACTTC. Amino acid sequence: CASSPKQGGSSEQYF.

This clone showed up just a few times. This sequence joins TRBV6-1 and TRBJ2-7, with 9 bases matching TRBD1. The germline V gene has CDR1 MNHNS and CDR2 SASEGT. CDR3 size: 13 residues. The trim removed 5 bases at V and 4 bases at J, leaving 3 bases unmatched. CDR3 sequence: CASSSDRGYEQYF. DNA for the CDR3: TGTGCCAGCAGTTCGGACAGGGGATACGAGCAGTACTTC.

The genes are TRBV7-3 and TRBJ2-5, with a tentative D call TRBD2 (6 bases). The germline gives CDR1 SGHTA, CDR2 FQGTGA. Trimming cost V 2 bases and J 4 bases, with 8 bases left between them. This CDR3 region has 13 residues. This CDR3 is CASSLGTVETQYF. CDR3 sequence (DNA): TGTGCCAGCAGCTTAGGGACTGTAGAGACCCAGTACTTC.

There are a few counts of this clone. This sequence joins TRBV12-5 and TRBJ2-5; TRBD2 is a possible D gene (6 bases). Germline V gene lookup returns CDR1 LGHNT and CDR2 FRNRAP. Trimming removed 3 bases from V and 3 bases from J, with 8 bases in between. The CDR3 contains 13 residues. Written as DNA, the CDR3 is TGTGCTAGTGGTTTACCGGGGGAAGAGACCCAGTACTTC. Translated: CASGLPGEETQYF.

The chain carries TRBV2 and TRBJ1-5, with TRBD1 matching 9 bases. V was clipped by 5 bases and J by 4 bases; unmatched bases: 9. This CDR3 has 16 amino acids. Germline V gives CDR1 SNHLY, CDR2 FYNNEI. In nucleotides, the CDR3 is TGTGCCAGCAGTCTACAGGGGGCGATGGTAAATCAGCCCCAGCATTTT. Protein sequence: CASSLQGAMVNQPQHF.

The CDR3 DNA sequence: TGCGCCAGCAGCCAAGGGGCCACCAGCTACGAGCAGTACTTC. This encodes CASSQGATSYEQYF. The chain has TRBV4-1 and TRBJ2-5; D not resolved. The last part of the DNA fits TRBJ2-7 better; the J call may be wrong. Per germline, CDR1 MGHRA and CDR2 YSYEKL. The CDR3 totals 14 residues.

The CDR3: CASSERQTSHGYTF. The CDR3 bases are TGTGCCAGCAGTGAAAGACAGACAAGCCATGGCTACACCTTC. The rearrangement links TRBV6-1 to TRBJ1-2, with D tentatively TRBD1 (5 bases). The CDR3 consists of 14 residues. Per the germline V gene, CDR1 is MNHNS and CDR2 is SASEGT. Trimming pared 2 bases from V and 6 bases from J, leaving 13 bases between.

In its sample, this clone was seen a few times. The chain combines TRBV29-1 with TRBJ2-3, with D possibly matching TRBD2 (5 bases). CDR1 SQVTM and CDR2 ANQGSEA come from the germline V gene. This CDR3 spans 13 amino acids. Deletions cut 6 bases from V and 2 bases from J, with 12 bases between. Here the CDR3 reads CSVAEGPTDTQYF. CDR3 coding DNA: TGCAGCGTAGCCGAGGGCCCCACAGATACGCAGTATTTT.

The chain's CDR3 is CASSLAGTGSHSYTF. The CDR3 DNA reads as TGTGCCAGCAGCTTAGCCGGGACAGGAAGCCATAGCTACACCTTC. The V gene is TRBV7-9, the J gene TRBJ1-2; 8 bases align to TRBD1. V was pared by 0 bases and J by 9 bases, with 9 bases of the junction left unmatched. This CDR3 spans 15 amino acids. The germline V gene encodes CDR1 SEHNR and CDR2 FQNEAQ (reference sequence).

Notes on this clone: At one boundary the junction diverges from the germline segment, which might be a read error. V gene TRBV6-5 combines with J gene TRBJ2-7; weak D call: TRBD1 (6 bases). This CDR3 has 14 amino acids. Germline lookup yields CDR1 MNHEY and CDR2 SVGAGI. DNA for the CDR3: TGTGCCAGCAGCCGACCAACGGACAGCTACGAGCGGTACTTC. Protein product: CASSRPTDSYERYF.

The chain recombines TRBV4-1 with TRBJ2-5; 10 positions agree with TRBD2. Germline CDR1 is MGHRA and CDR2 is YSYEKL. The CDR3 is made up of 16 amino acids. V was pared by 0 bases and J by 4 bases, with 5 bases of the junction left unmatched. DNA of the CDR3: TGCGCCAGCAGCCAAGAGGATAGCGGGGGGTCAGAGACCCAGTACTTC. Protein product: CASSQEDSGGSETQYF.

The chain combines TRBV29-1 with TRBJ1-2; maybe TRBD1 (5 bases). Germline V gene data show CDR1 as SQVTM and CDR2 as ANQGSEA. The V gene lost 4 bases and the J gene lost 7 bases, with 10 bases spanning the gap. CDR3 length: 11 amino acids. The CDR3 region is CSVAKTGGYTF. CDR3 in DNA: TGCAGCGTTGCAAAAACAGGTGGCTACACCTTC.

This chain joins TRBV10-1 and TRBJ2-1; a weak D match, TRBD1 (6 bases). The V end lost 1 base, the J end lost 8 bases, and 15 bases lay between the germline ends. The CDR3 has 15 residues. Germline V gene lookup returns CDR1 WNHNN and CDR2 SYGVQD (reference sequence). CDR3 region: CASSEYQGRGDEQFF. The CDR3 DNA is TGCGCCAGCAGTGAGTACCAGGGCAGGGGCGATGAGCAGTTCTTC.

The CDR3 spells CASSPREGIQYF. CDR3 DNA: TGTGCCAGCTCACCACGGGAGGGCATTCAGTACTTC. V and J are TRBV18 and TRBJ2-4; 7 nucleotides match TRBD2. V dropped 1 base and J dropped 9; count of bases not matched to a gene: 0. Germline loops: CDR1 KGHSH, CDR2 LQKENI. The CDR3 sequence is 12 residues long.

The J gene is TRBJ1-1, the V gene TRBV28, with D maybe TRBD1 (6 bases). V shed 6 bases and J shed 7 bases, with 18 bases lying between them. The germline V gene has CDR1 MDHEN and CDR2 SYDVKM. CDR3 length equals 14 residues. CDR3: CASRILQGQNEAFF. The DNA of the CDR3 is TGTGCCAGCAGGATCCTTCAGGGGCAGAATGAAGCTTTCTTT.

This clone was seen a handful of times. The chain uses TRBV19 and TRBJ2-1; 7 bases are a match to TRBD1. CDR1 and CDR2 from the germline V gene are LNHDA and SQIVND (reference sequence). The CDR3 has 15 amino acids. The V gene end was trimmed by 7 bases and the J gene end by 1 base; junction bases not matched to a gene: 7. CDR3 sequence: CASTRTGESYNEQFF. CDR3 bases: TGTGCCAGTACTAGAACAGGGGAATCCTACAATGAGCAGTTCTTC.

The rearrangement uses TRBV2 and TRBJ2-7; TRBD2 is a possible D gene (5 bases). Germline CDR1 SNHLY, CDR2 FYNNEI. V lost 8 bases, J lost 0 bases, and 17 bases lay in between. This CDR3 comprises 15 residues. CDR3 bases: TGTGCCAGCCGAAGTGCCCCGGACTCCTCCTACGAGCAGTACTTC. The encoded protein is CASRSAPDSSYEQYF.